Listed below are T cell receptor beta chains from one sample, sequenced in a study of cytomegalovirus exposure and HLA in healthy donors. Repertoires were generated with immunoSEQ multiplex PCR, while TCRdb's copy carries only in-frame clones and drops some. The sample has 100,000 to 150,000 clones; 65% to 85% are singletons. The sequenced sample consisted of PBMCs. All receptors derive from a middle-aged woman in good health and CMV-seronegative. Both conserved end residues are trimmed from each CDR3. The D gene is left open where the match is weak. The size of a clone is reported for some rows only, either as once, few or many, or as a class for expanded clones.

NA	TRBJ1-1	NA	TRBV12-5	ASGLGTKGTEAF
TRBD1	TRBJ1-3	few	TRBV5-1	ASRSTGSAAGNTIY
NA	TRBJ2-3	NA	TRBV7-3	VSSSAPGGSSDTQY
TRBD1	TRBJ1-6	NA	TRBV7-9	ASSPGGTVNSPLH
NA	TRBJ2-1	NA	TRBV28	ATLTESVSESYNEQF
NA	TRBJ1-1	once	TRBV6-1	ASSERATANTEAF
TRBD2	TRBJ2-1	NA	TRBV19	ASMGWGGPEPEQL
TRBD1	TRBJ2-5	NA	TRBV5-1	ASSLEGAGETQY
NA	TRBJ2-2	once	TRBV27	ASSPQAANTGELF
NA	TRBJ1-4	NA	TRBV30	AWSAGWTNEKLF
NA	TRBJ2-1	once	TRBV19	ASSREDAYNEQF
NA	TRBJ1-1	NA	TRBV28	ASSPGGETEAF
TRBD1	TRBJ2-6	NA	TRBV29-1	SVYTGAGANGLT
TRBD1	TRBJ2-4	NA	TRBV5-1	ASSRDRALDIQY
TRBD1	TRBJ2-5	once	TRBV7-3	ASSAQGASETQY
NA	TRBJ1-5	NA	TRBV28	ASKRGNGNQPQH
TRBD1	TRBJ1-2	few	TRBV5-1	ASARDRGSNYGYT
NA	TRBJ1-2	NA	TRBV9	ASSSHRRGGGYT
TRBD2	TRBJ2-3	NA	TRBV29-1	SVVRMRSSGRTDTQY
TRBD2	TRBJ2-3	NA	TRBV19	ASRLGGTSPQY
NA	TRBJ2-7	NA	TRBV5-6	ASSSRDRLSYEQY
TRBD1	TRBJ1-4	once	TRBV25-1	ASSSYRGRGEKLF
NA	TRBJ2-2	NA	TRBV5-1	ASSLGSRNTGELF
TRBD1	TRBJ2-1	NA	TRBV7-9	ASSLGDRSYNEQF
NA	TRBJ2-3	NA	TRBV5-1	ASSFPRRETDTQY
NA	TRBJ2-3	NA	TRBV7-2	ASSMDSPDTQY
TRBD2	TRBJ2-2	NA	TRBV7-7	ASSLGAGVGDTGELF
NA	TRBJ1-1	NA	TRBV5-1	ASMPAGRYAEAF
NA	TRBJ2-7	few	TRBV2	ASSREAYEQY
NA	TRBJ2-7	NA	TRBV2	ASSDSYGEQY
NA	TRBJ1-2	NA	TRBV30	ARERRGYGYT
NA	TRBJ2-7	NA	TRBV28	ASSPLGVREQY
TRBD1	TRBJ1-2	NA	TRBV28	ASSPTGPLQGKDYGYT
NA	TRBJ2-6	NA	TRBV9	ASSVEGSGANGLT
TRBD1	TRBJ2-7	NA	TRBV4-1	ASSQGADRVTYEQY
NA	TRBJ1-2	NA	TRBV29-1	SVEGAAGVGYGYT
NA	TRBJ2-5	NA	TRBV27	ASSFAGEGETQY
NA	TRBJ2-1	NA	TRBV9	ASSVRGTIDEQF
TRBD1	TRBJ2-5	NA	TRBV29-1	SALGQDGETQY
TRBD2	TRBJ2-5	NA	TRBV7-9	ASSHSFWTSDQETQY
TRBD1	TRBJ1-1	NA	TRBV29-1	SVTQGGSTEAF
TRBD2	TRBJ2-1	few	TRBV4-2	ASGYQAGTFNEQF
NA	TRBJ2-7	few	TRBV6-1	ASSRRVGSDEQY
TRBD2	TRBJ2-2	NA	TRBV5-1	ASSPLAGAGPGELF
NA	TRBJ2-3	NA	TRBV7-8	ASSLVQSTDTQY
TRBD1	TRBJ1-5	NA	TRBV28	ASSLGGRGPGQPQH
TRBD1	TRBJ2-5	NA	TRBV6-5	ASSYLGQGQETQY
NA	TRBJ1-2	NA	TRBV7-3	ASSPNRDTGYYT
TRBD2	TRBJ2-3	few	TRBV27	ASSSGTTYTQY